This TCR beta chain comes out of a study of CD8+CD57+ T cells in acquired aplastic anemia. Study-level information: Mean yield of DNA from sorted CD4+ and CD8+ cells was roughly 3.2 ug.

Patients chosen for sequencing had CD8+CD57+ cells that had expanded, as shown by flow cytometry. Using genomic DNA as the template, TCR beta VDJ and CDR3 profiling was carried out. One entry per CDR3 protein results from TCRdb running MiXCR on the reads. The sample yields just over 150,000 distinct CDR3 sequences, 48% seen once. The germline V and J ends were trimmed by 1 base and 8 bases, with 8 bases remaining between them. The CDR3 is made up of 13 amino acids. CDR1 is KGHDR, CDR2 SFDVKD, per germline. This clonotype was detected only a few times. J is TRBJ2-1 and V is TRBV24-1; tentatively, D is TRBD1 (5 bases). This clonotype was sampled from a human donor with aplastic anemia. The specimen sequenced was sorted CD4+, CD8+, or CD8+CD57+ T cells (not recorded which) from PBMCs. The CDR3 spells CATSDFGRDEQFF. The DNA for the CDR3 is TGTGCCACCAGTGATTTCGGCAGGGATGAGCAGTTCTTC.